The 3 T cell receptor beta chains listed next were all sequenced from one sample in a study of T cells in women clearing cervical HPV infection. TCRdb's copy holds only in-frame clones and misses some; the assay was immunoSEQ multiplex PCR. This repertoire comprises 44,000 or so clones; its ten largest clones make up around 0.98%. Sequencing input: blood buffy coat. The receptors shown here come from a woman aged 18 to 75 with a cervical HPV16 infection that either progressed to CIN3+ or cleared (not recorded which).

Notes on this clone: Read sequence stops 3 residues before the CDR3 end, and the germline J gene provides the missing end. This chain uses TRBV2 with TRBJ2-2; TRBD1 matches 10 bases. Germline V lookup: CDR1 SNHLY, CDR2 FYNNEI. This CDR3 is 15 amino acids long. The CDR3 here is CASSGAGQGNEKLFF. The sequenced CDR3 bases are TGTGCCAGCAGTGGGGCGGGACAGGGGAATGAAAAG.

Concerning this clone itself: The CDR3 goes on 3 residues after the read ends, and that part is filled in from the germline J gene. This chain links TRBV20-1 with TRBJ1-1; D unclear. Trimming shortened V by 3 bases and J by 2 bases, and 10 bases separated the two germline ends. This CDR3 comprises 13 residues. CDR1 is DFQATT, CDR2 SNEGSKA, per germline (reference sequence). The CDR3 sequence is CSASFGPNTEAFF. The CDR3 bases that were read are TGCAGTGCTAGTTTTGGGCCAAACACTGAA.

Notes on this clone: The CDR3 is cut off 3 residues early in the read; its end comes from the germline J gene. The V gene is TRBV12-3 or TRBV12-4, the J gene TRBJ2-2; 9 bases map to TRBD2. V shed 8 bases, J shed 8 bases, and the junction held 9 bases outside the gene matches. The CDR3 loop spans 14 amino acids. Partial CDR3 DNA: TGTGCCAGCGGAAGGCGGGGGGGCCTTGGGGAG. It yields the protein CASGRRGGLGE. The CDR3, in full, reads CASGRRGGLGELFF.